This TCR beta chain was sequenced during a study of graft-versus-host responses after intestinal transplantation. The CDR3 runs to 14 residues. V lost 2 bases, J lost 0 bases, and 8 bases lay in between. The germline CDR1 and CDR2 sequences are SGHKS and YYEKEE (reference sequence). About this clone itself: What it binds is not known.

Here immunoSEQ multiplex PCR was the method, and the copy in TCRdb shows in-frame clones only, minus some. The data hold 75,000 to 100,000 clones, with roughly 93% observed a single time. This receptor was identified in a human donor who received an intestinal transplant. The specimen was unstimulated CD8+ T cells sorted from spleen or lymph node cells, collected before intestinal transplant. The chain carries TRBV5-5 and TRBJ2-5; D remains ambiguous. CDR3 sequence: CASSFEVYQETQYF. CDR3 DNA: TGTGCCAGCAGCTTTGAGGTCTACCAAGAGACCCAGTACTTC. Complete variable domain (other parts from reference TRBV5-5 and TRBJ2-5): DAGVTQSPTHLIKTRGQQVTLRCSPISGHKSVSWYQQVLGQGPQFIFQYYEKEERGRGNFPDRFSARQFPNYSSELNVNALLLGDSALYLCASSFEVYQETQYFGPGTRLLVL.